Listed below are T cell receptor beta chains from one sample, sequenced in a study of blood T cell repertoires in COVID-19. Repertoires were generated with immunoSEQ multiplex PCR, while TCRdb's copy carries only in-frame clones and drops some. The profile shows tens of thousands of clones, around 89% of them singletons. What was sequenced was peripheral blood. The receptors here all came from a man between 65 and 85 years old with active or convalescent COVID-19. The CDR3 runs from the conserved cysteine through the conserved F or W. D genes are given only for firm matches. The size entry is marked missing in some rows and otherwise reads once, few, many or a size class.

TRBD1 TRBJ1-1 - TRBV28 TGTGCCAGCAGTTTATTCTCAGGGGGCATTAACACTGAAGCTTTCTTT CASSLFSGGINTEAFF
- TRBJ1-5 - TRBV5-1 TGCGCCAGCAGCCTGGCCCCGGCGGGCAATCAGCCCCAGCATTTT CASSLAPAGNQPQHF
- TRBJ1-5 - TRBV27 TGTGCCAGCAGGGCGAACAGGGTCAATCAGCCCCAGCATTTT CASRANRVNQPQHF
- TRBJ1-5 - TRBV18 TGTGCCAGCTCACCACGCGGTGGTAGCAATCAGCCCCAGCATTTT CASSPRGGSNQPQHF
TRBD2 TRBJ2-1 - TRBV4-1 TGCGCCAGCAGCCAAGGAAAAGGACTAGCCTACAATGAGCAGTTCTTC CASSQGKGLAYNEQFF
- TRBJ1-2 - TRBV28 TGTGCCAGCAGTTTATCTGACTATGGCTACACCTTC CASSLSDYGYTF
TRBD1 TRBJ2-2 - TRBV29-1 TGCAGCGCCGGGACAGGGGACACCGGGGAGCTGTTTTTT CSAGTGDTGELFF
TRBD2 TRBJ2-1 - TRBV5-3 TGTGCCAGAAGCGCGACTAGCGGGAGTCCCCTCTACAATGAGCAGTTCTTC CARSATSGSPLYNEQFF
TRBD2 TRBJ2-3 - TRBV3-1/TRBV3-2 TGTGCCAGCAGCCAAGTATTAAATTTCCTAGCGGGATATAAGACAGATACGCAGTATTTT CASSQVLNFLAGYKTDTQYF
- TRBJ2-3 few TRBV25-1 TGTGCCAGCAGTGAACCAGGTAACAGAGATACGCAGTATTTT CASSEPGNRDTQYF
- TRBJ1-5 - TRBV6-1 TGTGCCAGCAGTGAAGCTGGCGGCAGGGGATCCCCGAGGCCCCAGCATTTT CASSEAGGRGSPRPQHF
TRBD1 TRBJ2-3 once TRBV5-4 TGTGCCAGCAGCGTAAGACAGGGTGCAGATACGCAGTATTTT CASSVRQGADTQYF
TRBD2 TRBJ2-2 - TRBV5-5 TGTGCCAGCAGCCATGTTACTAGCGGGCTGAACACCGGGGAGCTGTTTTTT CASSHVTSGLNTGELFF
- TRBJ1-2 - TRBV30 TGTGCCTGGAGTGGGGGGGGCTTGACCCCGTCCCGCTATGGCTACACCTTC CAWSGGGLTPSRYGYTF
TRBD1 TRBJ1-4 - TRBV30 TGTGCCTGGAGTCCCTGGGACAGGGGGAATGAAAAACTGTTTTTT CAWSPWDRGNEKLFF
TRBD1 TRBJ2-7 few TRBV18 TGTGCCAGCTCACCCAACGGACAGGGAGTCGACGAGCAGTACTTC CASSPNGQGVDEQYF
- TRBJ2-1 - TRBV3-1/TRBV3-2 TGTGCCAGCAGCCAAGCCGGGACACCAAATGAGCAGTTCTTC CASSQAGTPNEQFF
- TRBJ1-1 - TRBV29-1 TGCAGCGTTGTGGTGGGGGGGGCAGGGACTGAAGCTTTCTTT CSVVVGGAGTEAFF
TRBD2 TRBJ2-1 - TRBV6-2/TRBV6-3 TGTGCCAGCAGTCTACGGGGGGGTGAGCAGTTCTTC CASSLRGGEQFF
- TRBJ1-1 - TRBV28 TGTGCCAGCAGTTTGGGGACTAGAGTGGGCACTGAAGCTTTCTTT CASSLGTRVGTEAFF
- TRBJ2-7 - TRBV7-3 TGTGCCAGCGCCCTGGGCAACTCCTACGAGCAGTACTTC CASALGNSYEQYF
- TRBJ1-4 - TRBV29-1 TGCAGCGCCGCCGGGCAGGGAGGGGAAAAACTGTTTTTT CSAAGQGGEKLFF
- TRBJ1-3 - TRBV30 TGTGCCTGGAGTATGCTGGGGGGGAACGGAAACACCATATATTTT CAWSMLGGNGNTIYF
- TRBJ1-2 - TRBV3-1/TRBV3-2 TGTGCCAGCAGCCAAGGTCGCGGGTTGGCTGATGGCTACACCTTC CASSQGRGLADGYTF
- TRBJ2-3 - TRBV7-2 TGTGCCAGCAGCGCCGGACTCGGAGTCACAGATACGCAGTATTTT CASSAGLGVTDTQYF
TRBD1 TRBJ1-2 - TRBV7-2 TGTGCCAGCAGCATAAATTCACAGGGGGTAGGCTATGGCTACACCTTC CASSINSQGVGYGYTF
- TRBJ1-2 - TRBV7-3 TGTGCCAGCAGCGGGGCCTCAGGGCATGGCTACACCTTC CASSGASGHGYTF
- TRBJ1-1 once TRBV18 TGTGCCAGCTCACTGGTAGGACAGCAGATGAACACTGAAGCTTTCTTT CASSLVGQQMNTEAFF
- TRBJ2-5 - TRBV24-1 TGTGCCACCAGTGATTCCAGGGTGGAGACCCAGTACTTC CATSDSRVETQYF
- TRBJ2-5 once TRBV11-2 TGTGCCAGCAGCCTCGGGACTTCATGGGAGACCCAGTACTTC CASSLGTSWETQYF
TRBD2 TRBJ2-1 - TRBV7-3 TGTGCCAGCAGCTTAAGAGGAGCTAGCGGGAGGGACTGGTCCTACAATGAGCAGTTCTTC CASSLRGASGRDWSYNEQFF
- TRBJ2-1 - TRBV3-1/TRBV3-2 TGTGCCAGCCCCGAGGGTAATGAGCAGTTCTTC CASPEGNEQFF
TRBD1 TRBJ2-7 - TRBV10-3 TGTGCCATCAGTGAGTCGGTCGGGACAGGGATCTCCTACGAGCAGTACTTC CAISESVGTGISYEQYF
TRBD1 TRBJ1-5 - TRBV6-5 TGTGCCACCCGACCCGGGACAGGGGGTCAGCCCCAGCATTTT CATRPGTGGQPQHF
- TRBJ1-4 - TRBV7-8 TGTGCCAGCAGCTTAGCGCAGAGGGAAAAACTGTTTTTT CASSLAQREKLFF
- TRBJ1-1 few TRBV6-1 TGTGCCAGCAGTGAAGCGAGGCGGGGGGATGAAGCTTTCTTT CASSEARRGDEAFF
TRBD2 TRBJ2-7 - TRBV28 TGTGCCAGCAGTCGATCTAGCGGGAGGTTTTCTGGGCAGTACTTC CASSRSSGRFSGQYF
- TRBJ1-2 - TRBV30 TGTGCCTGGAGACAGGGCCCCGGTCTTTTAGGTGGCTACACCTTC CAWRQGPGLLGGYTF
TRBD2 TRBJ2-2 - TRBV9 TGTGCCAGCAGCGTAGGACTAGCGCGGGGGAACACCGGGGAGCTGTTTTTT CASSVGLARGNTGELFF
- TRBJ2-2 - TRBV19 TGTGCCAGTAGTACCACGAACACCGGGGAGCTGTTTTTT CASSTTNTGELFF
TRBD2 TRBJ2-1 - TRBV7-3 TGTGCCAGCAGCTTATTGACTAGCGGACACAATGAGCAGTTCTTC CASSLLTSGHNEQFF
TRBD1 TRBJ2-6 - TRBV18 TGTGCCAGCTCACACGGACAGGTCAGCTCTGGGGCCAACGTCCTGACTTTC CASSHGQVSSGANVLTF
- TRBJ1-1 - TRBV5-1 TGCGCCAGCAGCTTGGACCGGGACACCAGGAACACTGAAGCTTTCTTT CASSLDRDTRNTEAFF
TRBD2 TRBJ2-3 - TRBV10-2 TGCGCCAGCAGGGGGGTAGCGGGAGGCACAGATACGCAGTATTTT CASRGVAGGTDTQYF
TRBD1 TRBJ2-2 - TRBV4-3 TGCGCCAGCAGCAATCTTCGGACAGGGAACACCGGGGAGCTGTTTTTT CASSNLRTGNTGELFF
- TRBJ1-1 - TRBV29-1 TGCAGCGTTGAAGATCAGTGGGCTGGAACGGCTTTCTTT CSVEDQWAGTAFF
TRBD2 TRBJ2-5 - TRBV5-1 TGCGCCAGCAGCGTAGGACTAGCGGGAGCCCAAGAGACCCAGTACTTC CASSVGLAGAQETQYF
TRBD2 TRBJ2-1 - TRBV30 TGTGCCTGGAGTGGTCGACTAGCGCTCAACAATGAGCAGTTCTTC CAWSGRLALNNEQFF
TRBD1 TRBJ2-1 few TRBV2 TGTGCCAGCAGTGAGTCAGGGGGATACAATGAGCAGTTCTTC CASSESGGYNEQFF
TRBD2 TRBJ2-2 - TRBV3-1/TRBV3-2 TGTGCCAGCAGCCCGTTAGCGGGAGAGTCTCCCGGGGAGCTGTTTTTT CASSPLAGESPGELFF
- TRBJ2-1 once TRBV30 TGTGCCTGTTCGAGTTACAATGAGCAGTTCTTC CACSSYNEQFF
TRBD1 TRBJ1-1 - TRBV7-3 TGTGCCAGCAGCGCAGGACAGGGGAGGGCTGAAGCTTTCTTT CASSAGQGRAEAFF
- TRBJ1-1 - TRBV27 TGTGCCAGCAGTTTTGGGCAGGTGAACACTGAAGCTTTCTTT CASSFGQVNTEAFF
TRBD2 TRBJ2-3 - TRBV28 TGTGCCAGCAGTTTCGGAGCGGGGCCGCCAGATACGCAGTATTTT CASSFGAGPPDTQYF
TRBD1 TRBJ1-4 - TRBV4-1 TGCGCCAGCAGCCGGACAGGGGGCTTGCCTAATGAAAAACTGTTTTTT CASSRTGGLPNEKLFF
- TRBJ1-6 - TRBV7-9 TGTGCCAGCAGCGGAGTGGGGGCTTCACCCCTCCACTTT CASSGVGASPLHF
- TRBJ2-2 - TRBV6-4 TGTGCCAGCAGTGAATGGAAGTCGGGACTCCCTAACACCGGGGAGCTGTTTTTT CASSEWKSGLPNTGELFF
- TRBJ2-2 - TRBV5-1 TGCGCCAGCAGAACCGGACTAACGAACACCGGGGAGCTGTTTTTT CASRTGLTNTGELFF